This T cell receptor beta chain was profiled in a study of blood T cell repertoires in COVID-19. As for the study in general: Italy, Spain and the United States were the sources of the convalescent and acute COVID-19 samples. From T cells, B-cell-depleted T cells, or PBMCs came the material, which was cDNA or gDNA.

Enrollment of patients from Seattle took place during active infection, with longitudinal follow-up. As handled by the study authors: Cell counts per sample came from amplifying reference gene primers. Repertoires were generated with immunoSEQ multiplex PCR, while TCRdb's copy carries only in-frame clones and drops some. The V and J calls and the clone size are those of that table, but D and trimming were determined from the DNA. The data contain approximately 150,000 clones, roughly 78% of them singletons. Worth noting for this clone: The same CDR3 also results from other DNA sequences found in this sample.

The trim removed 6 bases at V and 5 bases at J, leaving 2 bases unmatched. There are 12 residues in the CDR3. Germline V CDR1 and CDR2: KGHSH, LQKENI. This TCR came from a woman in her sixties or seventies with COVID-19, enrolled during active disease. This sequence joins TRBV18 and TRBJ2-3, with TRBD2 matching 7 bases. The sequenced material came from peripheral blood. This CDR3 is CASSRTRDTQYF. In DNA, the CDR3 is TGTGCCAGCTCTAGGACTAGAGATACGCAGTATTTT.